The T cell receptor (beta chain) under discussion was sequenced for a study of blood T cell repertoires in COVID-19. Trimming stripped 7 bases from V and 5 bases from J, with 11 bases between. This CDR3 region has 12 residues. Germline V gene lookup returns CDR1 LNHDA and CDR2 SQIVND (reference sequence). Sequencing used immunoSEQ multiplex PCR; TCRdb keeps in-frame clones, though not all of them. The sample lists about 300,000 clones, 70% to 85% occurring once. The genes are TRBV19 and TRBJ1-1, with unresolved D. The specimen was peripheral blood. This TCR was recovered from a human donor with COVID-19, enrolled during active disease. The donor label of this sample is uncertain. CDR3 nucleotide sequence: TGTGCCAGTAACGGGGAGAGGACTGAAGCTTTCTTT. This gives the protein CASNGERTEAFF. The full variable domain, in which reference TRBV19 and TRBJ1-1 provide the parts outside the CDR3, is DGGITQSPKYLFRKEGQNVTLSCEQNLNHDAMYWYRQDPGQGLRLIYYSQIVNDFQKGDIAEGYSVSREKKESFPLTVTSAQKNPTAFYLCASNGERTEAFFGQGTRLTVV.